A single sample is the source of the 20 T cell receptor beta chains below, sequenced in a study of naive and memory T cell subsets. Treatment given: skin biopsy from PPD injection site in Mantoux-positive individual. A UMI-containing oligonucleotide was joined by 3' ligation to the TCR cDNA template. Ligated cDNA underwent four rounds of PCR with nested alpha and beta constant region primers and SP2. TCRdb fed the UMI-ligation and nested PCR reads into MiXCR, producing one record per CDR3 protein. Of around 13,000 distinct CDR3 sequences detected, around 5.5% appear once; the ten largest clones hold roughly 7.7%. The material sequenced was skin, taken from a tuberculin skin test site. The receptor source for this set is an adult in good health.

This clonotype was recorded at least ten times. This chain uses TRBV5-6 with TRBJ1-2, with D possibly matching TRBD1 (5 bases). CDR3 length equals 16 residues. V gave up 2 bases and J gave up 5 bases, with 19 bases separating them. Germline CDR1 is SGHDT and CDR2 is YYEEEE. The CDR3 sequence is CASSFRDAGPTYGYTF. The CDR3 region has the DNA TGTGCCAGCAGCTTTCGGGACGCAGGACCGACTTATGGCTACACCTTC.

This clonotype has just a few counts. J is TRBJ1-1 and V is TRBV12-3 or TRBV12-4; D not certain. The CDR3 is made up of 13 amino acids. Trimming left V 5 bases short and J 6 bases short, with 13 bases between. The CDR3: CASSQGPVPEAFF. The CDR3 nucleotides are TGTGCCAGCAGTCAAGGACCTGTCCCTGAAGCTTTCTTT.

This clonotype qualifies as medium-sized (0.01 to 0.1%). The gene calls are TRBV20-1 and TRBJ2-3; 12 positions agree with TRBD2. Germline V gene lookup returns CDR1 DFQATT and CDR2 SNEGSKA (reference sequence). This CDR3 region has 16 residues. The V gene end was trimmed by 3 bases and the J gene end by 3 bases; junction bases not matched to a gene: 7. As DNA, the CDR3 is TGCAGTGCTAGCCCACGGACTAGCGGGGTTACAGATACGCAGTATTTT. Translating it yields CSASPRTSGVTDTQYF.

On this clonotype: This may be a read error, as it is one base from a much larger clone. The CDR3 sequence is CCAGHLKTNEKLFF. DNA for the CDR3: TGCTGCGCAGGACACCTAAAAACTAATGAAAAACTGTTTTTT. The chain has TRBV29-1 and TRBJ1-4; D may be TRBD1 (5 bases). CDR1 is SQVTM and CDR2 is ANQGSEA in the germline V gene. This CDR3 is 14 amino acids long.

Ten or more counts support this clonotype. This chain uses TRBV2 with TRBJ2-2; D remains ambiguous. The V and J ends lost 7 bases and 5 bases respectively, with 14 bases between them. This CDR3 is 14 amino acids long. Germline assignment: CDR1 SNHLY and CDR2 FYNNEI. The CDR3 DNA reads TGTGCCAGCACCGAGGTCGGCAGGACCGGGGAGCTGTTTTTT. This codes for CASTEVGRTGELFF.

The J gene is TRBJ2-5, the V gene TRBV6-2 or TRBV6-3; D uncertain. The ends were cut back, 6 bases at V and 3 bases at J, with 8 bases in the middle. This CDR3 spans 12 amino acids. Germline V gene data show CDR1 as MNHEY and CDR2 as SVGEGT. The CDR3 region has the DNA TGTGCCAGCAGCCCAGTGGAAGAGACCCAGTACTTC. Protein sequence: CASSPVEETQYF.

This clonotype was seen ten or more times. This chain uses TRBV7-2 with TRBJ2-1; TRBD1 is a possible D gene (6 bases). Per germline, CDR1 SGHTA and CDR2 FQGNSA. Between the trimmed V and J ends, which lost 9 bases and 1 base, there was a span of 13 bases. The CDR3 is made up of 14 amino acids. The CDR3 nucleotides read TGTGCCAGTAAACGAGGGGGTTCCTACAATGAGCAGTTCTTC. Amino acid sequence: CASKRGGSYNEQFF.

The sample holds many counts of this clonotype. The chain is built from TRBV5-1 and TRBJ2-7; 15 bases line up with TRBD2. The length of the CDR3 is 19 residues. Per the germline V gene, CDR1 is SGHRS and CDR2 is YFSETQ. V shed 1 base, J shed 3 bases, and the junction held 11 bases outside the gene matches. In nucleotides, the CDR3 is TGCGCCAGCAGCTTGAAAACCGGGACTAGCGGGGGGCCCTTCTACGAGCAGTACTTC. Translated, it gives CASSLKTGTSGGPFYEQYF.

This clonotype is labeled large. The chain joins TRBV15 to TRBJ1-4; a weak D match, TRBD1 (5 bases). Germline CDR1 reads LNHNV; CDR2 reads YYDKDF (reference sequence). This CDR3 spans 15 amino acids. Trimming removed 1 base at V and 4 bases at J, with 10 bases between. As DNA, the CDR3 is TGTGCCACCAGCAGAGTCGGGGGAAGTAATGAAAAACTGTTTTTT. This translates into CATSRVGGSNEKLFF.

This clonotype was detected many times. V is TRBV20-1 and J is TRBJ2-7; 9 nucleotides match TRBD1. The V and J ends lost 5 bases and 4 bases, in that order; junction bases with no gene match: 15. The CDR3 extends over 16 amino acids. CDR1 and CDR2 (germline): DFQATT, SNEGSKA (reference sequence). CDR3 loop: CSAGDTGGGSSYEQYF. The CDR3 DNA reads as TGCAGTGCTGGTGATACAGGGGGCGGTTCTTCGTACGAGCAGTACTTC.

This clonotype was detected ten times or more. V and J are TRBV28 and TRBJ1-1; TRBD1 matches at 8 bases. V was pared by 8 bases and J by 0 bases, with 5 bases of the junction left unmatched. This CDR3 is 14 amino acids long. Germline CDR1 and CDR2: MDHEN and SYDVKM. CDR3 protein: CASLRQGLNTEAFF. CDR3 coding DNA: TGTGCCAGCTTACGACAGGGGCTGAACACTGAAGCTTTCTTT.

V and J are TRBV12-3 or TRBV12-4 and TRBJ1-1; D is undetermined. V lost 0 bases, J lost 11 bases, and 7 bases lay in between. The CDR3 loop spans 11 amino acids. This CDR3 reads CASSLAGAAFF. In DNA, the CDR3 is TGTGCCAGCAGTTTAGCGGGCGCGGCTTTCTTT.

This clonotype was detected ten times or more. The chain combines TRBV11-2 with TRBJ2-7; 11 bases fit TRBD2. V trimming: 4 bases; J trimming: 2 bases; junction bases outside the gene matches: 4. The CDR3 runs to 15 residues. In germline, CDR1 is SGHAT, CDR2 FQNNGV. In DNA, the CDR3 is TGTGCCAGCAGCTCCCAACTAGCGGGGGCCTACGAGCAGTACTTC. The encoded protein is CASSSQLAGAYEQYF.

The chain employs TRBV5-4 and TRBJ2-6, with D unclear. Germline CDR1 and CDR2: SGHNT and YYREEE (reference sequence). This CDR3 is 19 amino acids long. V was clipped by 2 bases and J by 1 base, with 19 bases between them. CDR3 sequence: CASSFSRVYRDSGANVLTF. CDR3 DNA sequence: TGTGCCAGCAGCTTTAGTAGGGTATATAGAGATTCTGGGGCCAACGTCCTGACTTTC.

This clonotype occurred a few times. A much larger clone is a single base away; this may be a read error. The V gene is TRBV20-1, the J gene TRBJ2-1; 8 nucleotides align to TRBD2. From germline, CDR1 is DFQATT and CDR2 SNEGSKA (reference sequence). CDR3 length: 16 residues. The CDR3 sequence is CTCISGGGIRRNEQFF. CDR3 nucleotide sequence: TGCACTTGCATCAGCGGCGGGGGGATACGTCGGAATGAGCAGTTCTTC.

The V gene is TRBV7-8, the J gene TRBJ1-3; D not resolved. The CDR3 loop spans 17 amino acids. The V and J ends lost 2 bases and 0 bases respectively, with 14 bases between them. In germline, CDR1 is SGHVS, CDR2 FQNEAQ. The chain's CDR3 is CASSLYRVPVSGNTIYF. CDR3 in DNA: TGTGCCAGCAGCTTATACCGGGTTCCAGTCTCTGGAAACACCATATATTTT.

The CDR3 spells CASSLRQIGNTIYF. In DNA, the CDR3 is TGTGCCAGCAGCCTTAGACAGATTGGAAACACCATATATTTT. The chain couples TRBV5-6 to TRBJ1-3; TRBD1 might be the D (5 bases). The CDR3 length is 14 residues. V was trimmed by 4 bases and J by 3 bases, leaving 11 bases between them. In germline, CDR1 is SGHDT, CDR2 YYEEEE.

In its sample, this clonotype was seen many times. The rearrangement joins TRBV18 to TRBJ2-3, with D possibly TRBD2 on 6 matching bases. Germline loops: CDR1 KGHSH, CDR2 LQKENI. Trimming stripped 2 bases from V and 12 bases from J, with 33 bases between. This CDR3 is 19 amino acids long. The DNA for the CDR3 is TGTGCCAGCTCACCAATCAAACGGGACTGGGCCTTTAACCCGGCTCCCCAGTATTTT. This encodes CASSPIKRDWAFNPAPQYF.

This clonotype was seen repeatedly, ten times or more. V and J are TRBV5-4 and TRBJ2-3, with D hard to call. V lost 6 bases, J lost 7 bases, and 12 bases lay in between. The CDR3 length is 12 residues. The germline gives CDR1 SGHNT, CDR2 YYREEE (reference sequence). The CDR3, as DNA: TGTGCCAGCACCGTTACCGGAAATACGCAGTATTTT. Amino acids: CASTVTGNTQYF.

This clonotype was counted a few times. The CDR3 sequence: CASSETGEYGYTF. The CDR3 DNA reads TGTGCCAGCAGTGAAACAGGGGAGTATGGCTACACCTTC. The J gene is TRBJ1-2, the V gene TRBV2; 7 nucleotides agree with TRBD1. In germline, CDR1 is SNHLY, CDR2 FYNNEI. The CDR3 is 13 residues long. J was trimmed by 5 bases and V by 2 bases; bases with no gene match: 2.